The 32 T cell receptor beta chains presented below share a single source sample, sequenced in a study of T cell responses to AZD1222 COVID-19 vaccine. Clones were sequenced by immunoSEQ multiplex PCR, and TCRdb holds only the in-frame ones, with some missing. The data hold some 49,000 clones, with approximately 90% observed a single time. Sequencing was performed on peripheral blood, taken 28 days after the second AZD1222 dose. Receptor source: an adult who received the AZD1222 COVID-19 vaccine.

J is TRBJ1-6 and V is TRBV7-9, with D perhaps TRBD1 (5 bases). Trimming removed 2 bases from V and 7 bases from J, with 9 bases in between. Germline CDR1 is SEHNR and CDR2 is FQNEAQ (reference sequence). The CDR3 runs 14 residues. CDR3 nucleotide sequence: TGTGCCAGCAGCTTACAACAGGCGAATTCACCCCTCCACTTT. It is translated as CASSLQQANSPLHF.

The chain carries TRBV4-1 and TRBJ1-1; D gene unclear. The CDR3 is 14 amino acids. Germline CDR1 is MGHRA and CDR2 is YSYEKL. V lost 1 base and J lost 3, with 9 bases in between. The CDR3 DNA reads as TGCGCCAGCAGCCAAGGTCAGGCGCACACTGAAGCTTTCTTT. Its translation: CASSQGQAHTEAFF.

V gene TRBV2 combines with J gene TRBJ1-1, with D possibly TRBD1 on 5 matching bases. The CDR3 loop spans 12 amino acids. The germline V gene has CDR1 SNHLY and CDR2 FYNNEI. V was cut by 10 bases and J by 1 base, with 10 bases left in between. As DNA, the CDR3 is TGTGCCATCTACAGGAGGAACACTGAAGCTTTCTTT. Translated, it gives CAIYRRNTEAFF.

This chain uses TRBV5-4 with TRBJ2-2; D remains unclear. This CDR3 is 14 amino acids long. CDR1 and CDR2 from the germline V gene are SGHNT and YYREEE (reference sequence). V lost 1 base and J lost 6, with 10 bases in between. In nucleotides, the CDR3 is TGTGCCAGCAGCTTGATTTGGGAACCCGGGGAGCTGTTTTTT. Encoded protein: CASSLIWEPGELFF.

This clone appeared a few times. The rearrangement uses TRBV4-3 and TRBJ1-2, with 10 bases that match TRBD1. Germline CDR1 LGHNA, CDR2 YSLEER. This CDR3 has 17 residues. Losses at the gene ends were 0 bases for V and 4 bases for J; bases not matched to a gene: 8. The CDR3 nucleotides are TGCGCCAGCAGCCAAGATTTAGGGGACAGGGGACTCTATGGCTACACCTTC. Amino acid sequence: CASSQDLGDRGLYGYTF.

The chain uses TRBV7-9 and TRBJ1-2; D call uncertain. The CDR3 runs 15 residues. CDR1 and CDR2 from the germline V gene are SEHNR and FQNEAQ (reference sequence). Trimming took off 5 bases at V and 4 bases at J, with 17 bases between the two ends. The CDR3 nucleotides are TGTGCCAGCAGCCCCGGATCTGGGCAGACCTATGGCTACACCTTC. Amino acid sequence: CASSPGSGQTYGYTF. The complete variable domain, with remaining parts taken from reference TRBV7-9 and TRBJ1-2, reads DTGVSQNPRHKITKRGQNVTFRCDPISEHNRLYWYRQTLGQGPEFLTYFQNEAQLEKSRLLSDRFSAERPKGSFSTLEIQRTEQGDSAMYLCASSPGSGQTYGYTFGSGTRLTVV.

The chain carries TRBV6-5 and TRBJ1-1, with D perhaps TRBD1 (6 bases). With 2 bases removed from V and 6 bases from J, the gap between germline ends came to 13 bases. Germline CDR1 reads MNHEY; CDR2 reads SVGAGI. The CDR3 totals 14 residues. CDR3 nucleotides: TGTGCCAGCAGTTACGTTGGGGGGGGCCCTGAAGCTTTCTTT. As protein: CASSYVGGGPEAFF.

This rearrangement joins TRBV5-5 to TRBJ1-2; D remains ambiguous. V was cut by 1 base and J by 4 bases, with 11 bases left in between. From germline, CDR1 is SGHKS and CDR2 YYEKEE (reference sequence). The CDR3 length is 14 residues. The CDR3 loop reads CASSLRNSGYGYTF. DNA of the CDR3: TGTGCCAGCAGCTTGCGTAACTCCGGCTATGGCTACACCTTC.

The CDR3 spells CASRPTSGGYNEQFF. The CDR3 coding sequence is TGTGCCAGTAGGCCCACAAGCGGGGGCTACAATGAGCAGTTCTTC. This chain links TRBV19 with TRBJ2-1, with 8 bases identical to TRBD2. CDR1 is LNHDA and CDR2 is SQIVND in the germline V gene (reference sequence). Trimming at V came to 6 bases and at J to 3 bases, leaving 7 bases not matched to a gene. This CDR3 has 15 amino acids.

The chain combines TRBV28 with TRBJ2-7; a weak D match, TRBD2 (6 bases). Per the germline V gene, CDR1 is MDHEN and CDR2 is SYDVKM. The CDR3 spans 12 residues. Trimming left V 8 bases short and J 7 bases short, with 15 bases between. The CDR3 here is CASGPLGLEQYF. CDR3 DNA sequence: TGTGCCAGCGGGCCCCTGGGACTGGAGCAGTACTTC. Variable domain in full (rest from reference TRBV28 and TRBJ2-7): DVKVTQSSRYLVKRTGEKVFLECVQDMDHENMFWYRQDPGLGLRLIYFSYDVKMKEKGDIPEGYSVSREKKERFSLILESASTNQTSMYLCASGPLGLEQYFGPGTRLTVT.

The CDR3 nucleotides read TGCAGTGCTAGAGGCAATGAAGCTTTCTTT. It is translated as CSARGNEAFF. The chain employs TRBV20-1 and TRBJ1-1; D call uncertain. The V end was cut by 1 base, the J end by 7 bases, with 4 bases between. The CDR3 length is 10 residues. CDR1 DFQATT and CDR2 SNEGSKA come from the germline V gene (reference sequence).

CDR3 residues: CASSLGNEQYF. For the CDR3, the DNA is TGCGCCAGCAGCTTGGGAAACGAGCAGTACTTC. The chain joins TRBV5-1 to TRBJ2-7, with no clear D. The CDR3 sequence is 11 residues long. Trimming left V 0 bases short and J 5 bases short, with 3 bases between. Germline V gene lookup returns CDR1 SGHRS and CDR2 YFSETQ.

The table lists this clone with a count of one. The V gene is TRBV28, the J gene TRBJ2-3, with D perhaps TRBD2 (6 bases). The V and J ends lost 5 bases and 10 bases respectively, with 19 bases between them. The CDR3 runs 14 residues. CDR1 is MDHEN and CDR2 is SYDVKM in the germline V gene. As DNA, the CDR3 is TGTGCCAGCAGTCCTTTTCGTACGGAGGGCGCGCAGTATTTT. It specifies CASSPFRTEGAQYF.

CDR3 protein: CASGQVGRTAADTQYF. CDR3 nucleotide sequence: TGCGCCAGCGGACAAGTCGGGAGAACGGCCGCAGATACGCAGTATTTT. The J gene is TRBJ2-3, the V gene TRBV5-1, with a weak D call TRBD2 (6 bases). CDR1 and CDR2 from the germline V gene are SGHRS and YFSETQ. This CDR3 region has 16 residues. V shed 7 bases and J shed 4 bases, with 22 bases lying between them.

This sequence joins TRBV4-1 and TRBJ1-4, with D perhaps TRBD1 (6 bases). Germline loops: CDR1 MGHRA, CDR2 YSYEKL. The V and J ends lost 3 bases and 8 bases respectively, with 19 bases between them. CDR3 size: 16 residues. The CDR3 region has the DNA TGCGCCAGCAGCCAGGGGGTCGACAGGTTTTTCGAAAAACTGTTTTTT. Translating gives CASSQGVDRFFEKLFF.

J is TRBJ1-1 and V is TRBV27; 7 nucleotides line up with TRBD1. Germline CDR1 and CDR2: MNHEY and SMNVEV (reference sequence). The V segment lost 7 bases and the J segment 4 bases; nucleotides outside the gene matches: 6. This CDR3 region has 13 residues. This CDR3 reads CASTIPGGTEAFF. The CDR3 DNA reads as TGTGCCAGCACCATCCCAGGGGGCACTGAAGCTTTCTTT.

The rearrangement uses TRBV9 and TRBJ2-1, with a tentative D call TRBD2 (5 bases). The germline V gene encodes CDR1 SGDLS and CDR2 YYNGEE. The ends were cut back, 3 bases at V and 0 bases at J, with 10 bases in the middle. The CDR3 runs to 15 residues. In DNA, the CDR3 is TGTGCCAGCAGCGCCCGTGGGAGCTCCTACAATGAGCAGTTCTTC. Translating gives CASSARGSSYNEQFF.

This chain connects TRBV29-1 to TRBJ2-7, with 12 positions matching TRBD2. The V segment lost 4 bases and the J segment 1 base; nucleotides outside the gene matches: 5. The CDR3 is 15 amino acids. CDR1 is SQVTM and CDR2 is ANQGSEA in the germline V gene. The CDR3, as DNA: TGCAGCGTTGTCGAACTAGCGGGAGGTTCCTACGAGCAGTACTTC. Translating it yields CSVVELAGGSYEQYF.

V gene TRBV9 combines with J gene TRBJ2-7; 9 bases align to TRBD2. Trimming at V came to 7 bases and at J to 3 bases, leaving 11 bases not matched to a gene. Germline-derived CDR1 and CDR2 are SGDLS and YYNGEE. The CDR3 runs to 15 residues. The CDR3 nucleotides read TGTGCCAGCGGGACGGGACTAGCAAACTACTACGAGCAGTACTTC. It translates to CASGTGLANYYEQYF.

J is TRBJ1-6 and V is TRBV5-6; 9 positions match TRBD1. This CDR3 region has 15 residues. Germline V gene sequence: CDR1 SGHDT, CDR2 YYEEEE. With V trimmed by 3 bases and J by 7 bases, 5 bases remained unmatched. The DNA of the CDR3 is TGTGCCAGCAGCTCATCCGGGACAGGGAATTCACCCCTCCACTTT. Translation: CASSSSGTGNSPLHF. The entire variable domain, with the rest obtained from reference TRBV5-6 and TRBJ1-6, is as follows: DAGVTQSPTHLIKTRGQQVTLRCSPKSGHDTVSWYQQALGQGPQFIFQYYEEEERQRGNFPDRFSGHQFPNYSSELNVNALLLGDSALYLCASSSSGTGNSPLHFGNGTRLTVT.

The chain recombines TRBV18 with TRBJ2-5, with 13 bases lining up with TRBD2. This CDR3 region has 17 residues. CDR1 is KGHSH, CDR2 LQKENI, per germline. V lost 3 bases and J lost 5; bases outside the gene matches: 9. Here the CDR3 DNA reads TGTGCCAGCTCACCTTCTGGACTAGCGGGAGTTTTGGAGACCCAGTACTTC. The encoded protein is CASSPSGLAGVLETQYF.

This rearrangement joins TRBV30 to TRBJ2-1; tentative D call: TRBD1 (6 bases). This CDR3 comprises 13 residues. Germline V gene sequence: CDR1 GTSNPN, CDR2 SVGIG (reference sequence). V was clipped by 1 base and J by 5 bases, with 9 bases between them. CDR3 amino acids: CAWSEEGDNEQFF. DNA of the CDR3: TGTGCCTGGAGTGAAGAGGGGGACAATGAGCAGTTCTTC.

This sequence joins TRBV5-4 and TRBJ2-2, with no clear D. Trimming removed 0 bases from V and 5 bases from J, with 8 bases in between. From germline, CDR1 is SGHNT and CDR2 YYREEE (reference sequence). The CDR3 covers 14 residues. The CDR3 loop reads CASSLELGTGELFF. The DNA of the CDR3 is TGTGCCAGCAGCTTGGAGCTTGGGACCGGGGAGCTGTTTTTT.

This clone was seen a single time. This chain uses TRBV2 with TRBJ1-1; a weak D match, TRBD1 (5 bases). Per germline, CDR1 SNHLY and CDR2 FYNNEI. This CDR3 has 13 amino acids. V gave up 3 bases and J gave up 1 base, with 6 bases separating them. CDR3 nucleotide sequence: TGTGCCAGCAGTGAGCAGGGGAACACTGAAGCTTTCTTT. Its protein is CASSEQGNTEAFF.

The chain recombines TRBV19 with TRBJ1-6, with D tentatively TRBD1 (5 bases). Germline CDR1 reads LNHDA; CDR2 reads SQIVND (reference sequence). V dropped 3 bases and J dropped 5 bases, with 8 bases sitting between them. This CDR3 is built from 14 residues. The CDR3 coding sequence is TGTGCCAGTAGTATTGGGGGTAATAATTCACCCCTCCACTTT. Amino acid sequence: CASSIGGNNSPLHF.

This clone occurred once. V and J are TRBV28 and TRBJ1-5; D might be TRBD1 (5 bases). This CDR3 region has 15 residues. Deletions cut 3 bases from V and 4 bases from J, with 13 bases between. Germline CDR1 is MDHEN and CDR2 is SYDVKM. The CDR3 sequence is CASSLSWGGNQPQHF. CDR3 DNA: TGTGCCAGCAGTTTGTCTTGGGGGGGAAATCAGCCCCAGCATTTT.

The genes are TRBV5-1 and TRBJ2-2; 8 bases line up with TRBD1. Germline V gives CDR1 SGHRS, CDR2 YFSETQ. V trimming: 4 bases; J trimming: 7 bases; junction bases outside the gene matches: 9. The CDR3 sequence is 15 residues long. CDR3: CASSNPGQGIGELFF. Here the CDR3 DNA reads TGCGCCAGCAGCAACCCAGGACAGGGAATCGGGGAGCTGTTTTTT.

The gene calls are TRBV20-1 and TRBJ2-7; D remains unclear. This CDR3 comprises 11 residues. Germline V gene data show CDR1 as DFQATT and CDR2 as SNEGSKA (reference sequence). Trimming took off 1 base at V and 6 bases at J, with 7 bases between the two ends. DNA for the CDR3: TGCAGTGCTAGAGGGGCCTTCGAGCAGTACTTC. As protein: CSARGAFEQYF.

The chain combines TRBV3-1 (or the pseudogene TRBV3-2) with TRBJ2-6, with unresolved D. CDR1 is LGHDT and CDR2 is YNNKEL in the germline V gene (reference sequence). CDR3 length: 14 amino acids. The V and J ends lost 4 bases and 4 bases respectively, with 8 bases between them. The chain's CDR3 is CASSPGGGANVLTF. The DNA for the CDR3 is TGTGCCAGCAGCCCAGGTGGAGGGGCCAACGTCCTGACTTTC.

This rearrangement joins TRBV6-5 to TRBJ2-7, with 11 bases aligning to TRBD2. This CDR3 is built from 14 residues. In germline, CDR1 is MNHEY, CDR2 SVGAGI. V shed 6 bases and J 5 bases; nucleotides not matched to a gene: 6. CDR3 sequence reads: CASRTSGKPHEQYF. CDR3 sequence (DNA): TGTGCCAGCAGGACTAGCGGGAAGCCCCACGAGCAGTACTTC.

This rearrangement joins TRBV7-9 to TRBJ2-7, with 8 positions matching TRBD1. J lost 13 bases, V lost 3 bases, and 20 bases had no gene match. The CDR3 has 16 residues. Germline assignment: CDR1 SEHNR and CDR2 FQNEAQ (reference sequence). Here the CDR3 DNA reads TGTGCCAGCAGCTTCCCTGGACAGGGAGTTCTAGGATCCCATTACTTC. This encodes CASSFPGQGVLGSHYF.

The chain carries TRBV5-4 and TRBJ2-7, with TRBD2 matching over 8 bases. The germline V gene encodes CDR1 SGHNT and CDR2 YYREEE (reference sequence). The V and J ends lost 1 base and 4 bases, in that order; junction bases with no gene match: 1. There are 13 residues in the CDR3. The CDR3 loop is CASSLTSGYEQYF. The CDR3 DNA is TGTGCCAGCAGCTTGACTAGCGGATACGAGCAGTACTTC.